These T cell receptor beta chains were read from a single sample in a study of blood T cell repertoires in COVID-19. Assay used: immunoSEQ multiplex PCR; TCRdb lists only in-frame clones, some missing. There are roughly 230,000 clones in the sample; about 82% occur only once, and 5.5% to 8% lies in the top ten. The sequencing sample was made of peripheral blood. Receptors originate from a woman aged 60-70 years with active or convalescent COVID-19. The CDR3 runs from the conserved cysteine through the conserved F or W. D genes are given only for firm matches. Expanded clones are given a class, and other clones once, few, many or no size at all.

d_call	v_call	j_call	clone_size	cdr3_nt	cdr3_aa
TRBD1	TRBV5-1	TRBJ1-5	.	TGCGCCAGCAGCTTGGAAGGGGGCTGGGGGCAGCCCCAGCATTTT	CASSLEGGWGQPQHF
.	TRBV5-1	TRBJ1-1	once	TGCGCCAGCAGCTCGGCGGTAGGGGTCGACACTGAAGCTTTCTTT	CASSSAVGVDTEAFF
.	TRBV29-1	TRBJ2-1	few	TGCAGCGTTGTACCACAGGGCCGGCGCAATGAGCAGTTCTTC	CSVVPQGRRNEQFF
.	TRBV10-1	TRBJ2-1	few	TGCGCCAGCAGTGAATATCGGGAGCGCCCCTACAATGAGCAGTTCTTC	CASSEYRERPYNEQFF
.	TRBV7-8	TRBJ2-7	.	TGTGCCAGCAGCTTAAGAAGGGGCCCCTACGAGCAGTACTTC	CASSLRRGPYEQYF
.	TRBV27	TRBJ2-1	once	TGTGCCAGCACCCCATTCGGGACAAGATCCTACAATGAGCAGTTCTTC	CASTPFGTRSYNEQFF
.	TRBV5-1	TRBJ2-1	.	TGCGCCAGCAGCTTGGGGCAGGGGCGCTACAATGAGCAGTTCTTC	CASSLGQGRYNEQFF
TRBD2	TRBV7-2	TRBJ2-3	.	TGTGCCAGCACTGGGACTAGCGGGAGGGCCCTACTCACAGATACGCAGTATTTT	CASTGTSGRALLTDTQYF
.	TRBV7-6	TRBJ1-1	.	TGTGCCAGCAGCTTAGGACATCTGAACACTGAAGCTTTCTTT	CASSLGHLNTEAFF
TRBD1	TRBV5-4	TRBJ1-4	.	TGTGCCAGCAGCCCCCGGGAGGGGGCTTATGAAAAACTGTTTTTT	CASSPREGAYEKLFF
TRBD1	TRBV2	TRBJ1-2	.	TGTGCCAGCAACGGACAGGGGGCTGGTGGCTACACCTTC	CASNGQGAGGYTF
TRBD1	TRBV29-1	TRBJ2-1	once	TGCAGCGTCCAGACAGGGGTGGACTACAATGAGCAGTTCTTC	CSVQTGVDYNEQFF
TRBD1	TRBV5-4	TRBJ1-6	.	TGTGCCAGCAGAGGGACAGGGGAGAATTCACCCCTCCACTTT	CASRGTGENSPLHF
TRBD1	TRBV4-1	TRBJ1-5	.	TGCGCCAGCAGCCAACTGACAGGGAGCGAACAGCCCCAGCATTTT	CASSQLTGSEQPQHF
.	TRBV18	TRBJ1-2	.	TGTGCCAGCTCACCACCGGGGGGGATAGATGGCTACACCTTC	CASSPPGGIDGYTF
.	TRBV2	TRBJ2-1	.	TGTGCCAGCACCTCAGGGGTCTCCTACAATGAGCAGTTCTTC	CASTSGVSYNEQFF
.	TRBV6-5	TRBJ1-6	.	TGTGCCACCAGATATAGCTCCTATAATTCACCCCTCCACTTT	CATRYSSYNSPLHF
.	TRBV15	TRBJ2-2	.	TGTGCCACCAGCAGAGTTACTCAAGGGGGCACCGGGGAGCTGTTTTTT	CATSRVTQGGTGELFF
.	TRBV5-1	TRBJ2-5	.	TGCGCCAGCAGCCGGAAGGACAGTCAAGAGACCCAGTACTTC	CASSRKDSQETQYF
TRBD1	TRBV6-5	TRBJ2-1	.	TGTGCCAGCAACGACAGGGGACCTCGATATGAGCAGTTCTTC	CASNDRGPRYEQFF
.	TRBV19	TRBJ1-3	.	TGTGCCAGTAGTCAGCCCGGCAGGGTTGGAAACACCATATATTTT	CASSQPGRVGNTIYF
.	TRBV19	TRBJ1-6	.	TGTGCCAGTAGTATGAGGGCCGGGGATTCACCCCTCCACTTT	CASSMRAGDSPLHF
.	TRBV20-1	TRBJ2-3	.	TGCAGTGCTAGTTGGTCGGGACTCCCCACAGATACGCAGTATTTT	CSASWSGLPTDTQYF
.	TRBV9	TRBJ2-3	few	TGTGCCAGCAGCGGCGGGACTTCAGCTATATCAGATACGCAGTATTTT	CASSGGTSAISDTQYF
.	TRBV5-1	TRBJ1-4	.	TGCGCCAGCAGCTTGGGGCGGGAAACTAATGAAAAACTGTTTTTT	CASSLGRETNEKLFF
TRBD1	TRBV19	TRBJ1-3	.	TGTGCCAGTAGCGGACAGGGAGTCTCTGGAAACACCATATATTTT	CASSGQGVSGNTIYF
.	TRBV5-1	TRBJ1-4	.	TGCGCCAGCAGCTTGCCACCGCGCGCCGGGAGGGAAGGAGAAAAACTGTTTTTT	CASSLPPRAGREGEKLFF
TRBD1	TRBV27	TRBJ1-4	.	TGTGCCAGCACCACCGCGGGACAGGCGAATGAAAAACTGTTTTTT	CASTTAGQANEKLFF
TRBD1	TRBV28	TRBJ1-6	.	TGTGCCAGCAGAGACCGGGACAGGGGAAACAATTCACCCCTCCACTTT	CASRDRDRGNNSPLHF
TRBD2	TRBV19	TRBJ2-3	.	TGTGCCAGTAGCCGGACTAGCGGGGGAGATACGCAGTATTTT	CASSRTSGGDTQYF
.	TRBV27	TRBJ1-1	.	TGTGCCAGCAGTCCTCTGGGGGCTAGGGACACTGAAGCTTTCTTT	CASSPLGARDTEAFF
.	TRBV5-6	TRBJ2-3	.	TGTGCCAGCAGCTTGGCGGCCGTCGGGGGAACGCAGTATTTT	CASSLAAVGGTQYF
.	TRBV21-1	TRBJ2-3	.	TGTGCCAGCAGCAAAAAGGTGAAGGGGGATACGCAGTATTTT	CASSKKVKGDTQYF
.	TRBV15	TRBJ2-5	.	TGTGCCACCAGCAGAGACCCATCACAAGAGACCCAGTACTTC	CATSRDPSQETQYF
.	TRBV6-1	TRBJ1-2	.	TGTGCCAGCAGTGAAGCCGGAGGTAATCGTAATGGCTACACCTTC	CASSEAGGNRNGYTF
.	TRBV6-1	TRBJ1-2	.	TGTGCCAGCAGTGAAGCTGTGAGGGCTACCCTCTATGGCTACACCTTC	CASSEAVRATLYGYTF
TRBD1	TRBV10-3	TRBJ1-2	.	TGTGCCATCACCACGACAGGGGACAACTATGGCTACACCTTC	CAITTTGDNYGYTF
.	TRBV5-1	TRBJ2-5	.	TGCGCCAGCAGCCTCGGGGAAGAAATAGGGACCCAGTACTTC	CASSLGEEIGTQYF
.	TRBV3-1/TRBV3-2	TRBJ1-3	.	TGTGCCAGCAGCCAAATGTCCTATTCTGGAAACACCATATATTTT	CASSQMSYSGNTIYF
TRBD1	TRBV6-5	TRBJ2-5	once	TGTGCCAGCAGTAAACGACAGGGCGGGGAGACCCAGTACTTC	CASSKRQGGETQYF
.	TRBV28	TRBJ1-5	.	TGTGCCAGCAGCGGGCTCGGGGGGGAAAGAAGCAATCAGCCCCAGCATTTT	CASSGLGGERSNQPQHF
TRBD1	TRBV18	TRBJ2-7	once	TGTGCCAGCTCAGGGGACAGCAACTACGAGCAGTACTTC	CASSGDSNYEQYF
.	TRBV29-1	TRBJ2-7	.	TGCAGCGTTGGCTCCATAGCGCTCCGGGACTCCTACGAGCAGTACTTC	CSVGSIALRDSYEQYF